This T cell receptor beta chain is drawn from a study of immune evolution from preneoplasia to lung adenocarcinoma. Overall study findings and caveats: Top clone frequencies peaked in normal lung, apparently declining through invasive adenocarcinoma.

Premalignant or tumor cells were enriched by macro-dissection after pathologic assessment. The CDR3 length is 13 residues. The germline gives CDR1 GTSNPN, CDR2 SVGIG (reference sequence). V was shortened by 2 bases and J by 4 bases, with 11 bases between the two germline ends. For this clone: As yet, its antigen is unknown.

Assay used: immunoSEQ multiplex PCR; TCRdb lists only in-frame clones, some missing. The sample includes thousands of clones, around 67% of them seen just once. This clonotype was obtained from a person between 60 and 79 years old with lung adenocarcinoma. The rearrangement joins TRBV30 to TRBJ2-5, with a weak D call TRBD2 (5 bases). The specimen was FFPE minimally invasive lung adenocarcinoma tissue. The CDR3 DNA follows: TGTGCCTGGAGTCGTTCTAGCCGAGAGACCCAGTACTTC. Its protein is CAWSRSSRETQYF.